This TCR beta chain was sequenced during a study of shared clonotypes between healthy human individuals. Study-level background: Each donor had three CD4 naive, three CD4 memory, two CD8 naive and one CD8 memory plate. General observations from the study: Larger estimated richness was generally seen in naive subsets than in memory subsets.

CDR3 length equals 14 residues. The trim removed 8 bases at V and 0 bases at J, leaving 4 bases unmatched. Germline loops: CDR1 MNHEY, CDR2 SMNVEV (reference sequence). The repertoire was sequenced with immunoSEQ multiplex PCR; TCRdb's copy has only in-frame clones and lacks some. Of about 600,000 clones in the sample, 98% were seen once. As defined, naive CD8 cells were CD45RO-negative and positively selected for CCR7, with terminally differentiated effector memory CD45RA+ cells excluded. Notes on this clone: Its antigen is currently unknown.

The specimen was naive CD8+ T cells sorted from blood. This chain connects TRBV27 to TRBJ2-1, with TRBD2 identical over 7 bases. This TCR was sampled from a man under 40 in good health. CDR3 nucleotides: TGTGCCAGCTATCCGGGGGGCTCCTACAATGAGCAGTTCTTC. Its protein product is CASYPGGSYNEQFF.